The 28 T cell receptor beta chains reported below all come from one sample, sequenced in a study of T cell responses to AZD1222 COVID-19 vaccine. Repertoires were generated with immunoSEQ multiplex PCR, while TCRdb's copy carries only in-frame clones and drops some. Of some 130,000 clones listed, approximately 85% were seen once; the top ten hold about 1.5%. The sequenced sample was peripheral blood, obtained on day 0 of AZD1222 vaccination. These receptors were obtained from an adult in good health.

This clone has just a few counts. This CDR3 is CASSWPGYTDNEQFF. The CDR3 DNA sequence: TGTGCCAGCAGCTGGCCAGGGTACACTGACAATGAGCAGTTCTTC. The chain uses TRBV5-6 and TRBJ2-1; a possible D gene is TRBD1 (5 bases). Germline V gene data show CDR1 as SGHDT and CDR2 as YYEEEE. The CDR3 contains 15 residues. V was clipped by 3 bases and J by 5 bases, with 15 bases between them.

The chain recombines TRBV11-3 with TRBJ1-1; maybe TRBD1 (5 bases). Germline lookup yields CDR1 SGHNT and CDR2 YENEEA. V was pared by 5 bases and J by 4 bases, with 23 bases between. The CDR3 is 17 residues long. The CDR3, as DNA: TGTGCCAGCAGCCCCCGCGGACAAAGCTCGAAGAGCACTGAAGCTTTCTTT. Amino acid sequence: CASSPRGQSSKSTEAFF. Supplemented by reference TRBV11-3 and TRBJ1-1, the full variable domain reads EAGVVQSPRYKIIEKKQPVAFWCNPISGHNTLYWYLQNLGQGPELLIRYENEEAVDDSQLPKDRFSAERLKGVDSTLKIQPAELGDSAVYLCASSPRGQSSKSTEAFFGQGTRLTVV.

This clone has a single count. The V and J genes are TRBV27 and TRBJ1-5; TRBD1 agrees at 9 bases. The length of the CDR3 is 15 residues. The J segment lost 5 bases and the V segment lost 3 bases, leaving 5 bases of the junction unmatched. The germline V gene encodes CDR1 MNHEY and CDR2 SMNVEV (reference sequence). CDR3: CASSFGTGIHQPQHF. For the CDR3, the DNA is TGTGCCAGCAGTTTCGGGACAGGGATACATCAGCCCCAGCATTTT.

V and J are TRBV10-1 and TRBJ2-2; D is ambiguous. Looked up from germline, CDR1 is WNHNN and CDR2 is SYGVQD (reference sequence). Trimming shortened V by 6 bases and J by 6 bases, and 8 bases separated the two germline ends. The CDR3 consists of 12 residues. The CDR3 DNA reads TGCGCCAGCAGCTGGGCCTCCGGGGAGCTGTTTTTT. It is translated as CASSWASGELFF.

The chain employs TRBV3-1 (or the pseudogene TRBV3-2) and TRBJ2-5; either TRBD1 or TRBD2 may fit D (5 bases each). The CDR3 is made up of 15 amino acids. Germline CDR1 and CDR2: LGHDT and YNNKEL (reference sequence). Trimming pared 7 bases from V and 2 bases from J, leaving 17 bases between. In nucleotides, the CDR3 is TGTGCCAGCACCCCCGGGGCAGCTGGTCAAGAGACCCAGTACTTC. It yields the protein CASTPGAAGQETQYF.

The gene calls are TRBV9 and TRBJ2-3; D perhaps matches TRBD2 (5 bases). This CDR3 has 12 residues. CDR1 SGDLS and CDR2 YYNGEE come from the germline V gene. With 3 bases removed from V and 7 bases from J, the gap between germline ends came to 9 bases. CDR3 loop: CASSEGEHTQYF. The CDR3, as DNA: TGTGCCAGCAGCGAGGGAGAGCATACGCAGTATTTT. Complete variable domain (other parts from reference TRBV9 and TRBJ2-3): DSGVTQTPKHLITATGQRVTLRCSPRSGDLSVYWYQQSLDQGLQFLIQYYNGEERAKGNILERFSAQQFPDLHSELNLSSLELGDSALYFCASSEGEHTQYFGPGTRLTVL.

The genes are TRBV6-2 or TRBV6-3 and TRBJ2-3; D is possibly TRBD2 (6 bases). V lost 5 bases and J 2 bases, leaving 14 bases between the germline ends. CDR3 length: 15 residues. Looked up from germline, CDR1 is MNHEY and CDR2 is SVGEGT. CDR3 sequence: CASSRQLAATDTQYF. In DNA form, the CDR3 reads TGTGCCAGCAGTCGTCAACTAGCAGCCACAGATACGCAGTATTTT.

V and J are TRBV7-3 and TRBJ1-3; D call uncertain. Between the trimmed V and J ends, which lost 5 bases and 5 bases, there was a span of 7 bases. The CDR3 is made up of 12 amino acids. Per the germline V gene, CDR1 is SGHTA and CDR2 is FQGTGA. The CDR3 sequence: CASSPDRNTIYF. The CDR3 nucleotides read TGTGCCAGCAGCCCAGACAGAAACACCATATATTTT.

V and J are TRBV19 and TRBJ2-3; D possibly uses TRBD1 or TRBD2 (5 bases each). The CDR3 has 16 amino acids. Germline V gives CDR1 LNHDA, CDR2 SQIVND (reference sequence). Trimming shortened V by 2 bases and J by 0 bases, and 12 bases separated the two germline ends. CDR3 loop: CASSIFGTTSTDTQYF. CDR3 nucleotide sequence: TGTGCCAGTAGTATATTTGGGACGACGAGCACAGATACGCAGTATTTT.

The chain couples TRBV2 to TRBJ1-2; possibly TRBD1 for D (6 bases). This CDR3 is built from 14 residues. V dropped 7 bases and J dropped 1 base, with 13 bases sitting between them. Germline lookup yields CDR1 SNHLY and CDR2 FYNNEI. The CDR3 loop reads CASTTDRINYGYTF. The CDR3 DNA is TGTGCCAGCACCACTGACAGGATTAACTATGGCTACACCTTC.

The rearrangement links TRBV15 to TRBJ1-1; D remains ambiguous. The germline V and J ends were trimmed by 4 bases and 5 bases, with 14 bases remaining between them. CDR1 LNHNV and CDR2 YYDKDF come from the germline V gene (reference sequence). The length of the CDR3 is 14 residues. This CDR3 reads CATSKTRVGTEAFF. The CDR3 DNA reads as TGTGCCACCAGCAAAACAAGGGTAGGAACTGAAGCTTTCTTT.

J is TRBJ1-5 and V is TRBV10-2; 7 nucleotides agree with TRBD1. With 3 bases clipped from V and 7 bases from J, the junction kept 24 bases outside the gene matches. This CDR3 spans 20 amino acids. Germline V gene sequence: CDR1 WSHSY, CDR2 SAAADI. The DNA for the CDR3 is TGCGCCAGCAGTGACCGCTCTTTTTCGACAGGGATTATGGTCAGACAGCCCCAGCATTTT. Its protein is CASSDRSFSTGIMVRQPQHF.

The chain has TRBV4-2 and TRBJ2-2; a possible D gene is TRBD2 (6 bases). Trimming pared 3 bases from V and 6 bases from J, leaving 17 bases between. CDR3 length equals 16 residues. Germline lookup yields CDR1 LGHNA and CDR2 YNFKEQ. This chain's CDR3 is CASSQTYGTPSGELFF. As DNA, the CDR3 is TGTGCCAGCAGCCAGACCTACGGGACTCCCTCCGGGGAGCTGTTTTTT.

This sequence joins TRBV5-1 and TRBJ1-1; 7 positions agree with TRBD1. The CDR3 extends over 19 amino acids. V lost 1 base, J lost 5 bases, and 20 bases stayed unmatched. Germline V gene data show CDR1 as SGHRS and CDR2 as YFSETQ. CDR3 nucleotides: TGCGCCAGCAGCTTGTCTTTTAGACAGGGAAGACAGGGAAGGACTGAAGCTTTCTTT. Its protein product is CASSLSFRQGRQGRTEAFF. The complete variable domain, with remaining parts taken from reference TRBV5-1 and TRBJ1-1, reads KAGVTQTPRYLIKTRGQQVTLSCSPISGHRSVSWYQQTPGQGLQFLFEYFSETQRNKGNFPGRFSGRQFSNSRSEMNVSTLELGDSALYLCASSLSFRQGRQGRTEAFFGQGTRLTVV.

V and J are TRBV7-9 and TRBJ2-7; possibly TRBD1 for D (6 bases). CDR1 and CDR2 from the germline V gene are SEHNR and FQNEAQ (reference sequence). Trimming removed 7 bases at V and 0 bases at J, with 13 bases between. CDR3 length equals 14 residues. CDR3: CASTARDTSYEQYF. CDR3 sequence (DNA): TGTGCCAGCACCGCCCGGGACACCTCCTACGAGCAGTACTTC.

This clone showed up just once. This sequence joins TRBV5-1 and TRBJ2-7; no clear D. The V and J ends lost 1 base and 2 bases respectively, with 13 bases between them. CDR3 size: 15 residues. In germline, CDR1 is SGHRS, CDR2 YFSETQ. CDR3 bases: TGCGCCAGCAGCTTGTCAGCAGGTATCCCCTACGAGCAGTACTTC. Protein product: CASSLSAGIPYEQYF.

The J gene is TRBJ1-1, the V gene TRBV28, with D perhaps TRBD1 (6 bases). Germline CDR1 MDHEN, CDR2 SYDVKM. CDR3 length: 13 amino acids. Trimming took off 2 bases at V and 6 bases at J, with 10 bases between the two ends. CDR3 coding DNA: TGTGCCAGCAGTTTAGGCAGGGGCGCTGAAGCTTTCTTT. Translation gives CASSLGRGAEAFF.

The chain's CDR3 is CATSEGRGRNNEKLFF. The CDR3 DNA reads as TGTGCCACCAGTGAAGGCAGGGGGCGGAATAATGAAAAACTGTTTTTT. The V and J genes are TRBV24-1 and TRBJ1-4; 8 bases match TRBD1. The ends lost 4 bases at V and 4 bases at J; junction bases unmatched: 7. The germline CDR1 and CDR2 sequences are KGHDR and SFDVKD. The CDR3 runs 16 residues.

The rearrangement links TRBV30 to TRBJ2-7; D uncertain. Trimming shortened V by 3 bases and J by 7 bases, and 10 bases separated the two germline ends. Germline lookup yields CDR1 GTSNPN and CDR2 SVGIG (reference sequence). This CDR3 region has 11 residues. CDR3 DNA sequence: TGTGCCTGGAGAGGGCTTAAGGAGCAGTACTTC. Translated, it gives CAWRGLKEQYF. The full variable domain, rest sourced from reference TRBV30 and TRBJ2-7, is SQTIHQWPATLVQPVGSPLSLECTVEGTSNPNLYWYRQAAGRGLQLLFYSVGIGQISSEVPQNLSASRPQDRQFILSSKKLLLSDSGFYLCAWRGLKEQYFGPGTRLTVT.

The rearrangement joins TRBV7-2 to TRBJ1-4; D possibly corresponds to TRBD1 (6 bases). This CDR3 has 16 amino acids. The germline CDR1 and CDR2 sequences are SGHTA and FQGNSA. Trimming took 1 base from V and 2 from J, leaving 11 bases between them. The CDR3 sequence is CASSLGGAWTNEKLFF. CDR3 bases: TGTGCCAGCAGCTTAGGGGGGGCGTGGACTAATGAAAAACTGTTTTTT.

As concerns this clone: Other DNA sequences within the sample encode an identical CDR3. V is TRBV6-1 and J is TRBJ1-6; D is undetermined. The CDR3 is 15 residues long. V was clipped by 1 base and J by 0 bases, with 4 bases between them. The germline gives CDR1 MNHNS, CDR2 SASEGT. CDR3 sequence (DNA): TGTGCCAGCAGTGAAGGCAGCTCCTATAATTCACCCCTCCACTTT. Its translation is CASSEGSSYNSPLHF.

The chain carries TRBV6-2 or TRBV6-3 and TRBJ1-6, with 8 bases aligning to TRBD1. This CDR3 comprises 14 residues. CDR1 and CDR2 (germline): MNHEY, SVGEGT. Trimming took 6 bases from V and 13 from J; bases not matched to a gene: 11. CDR3 bases: TGTGCCAGCAGCCGGACAGGGCAAAATTGGCCCCTCCACTTT. Its protein is CASSRTGQNWPLHF.

The chain joins TRBV7-9 to TRBJ1-4; D unclear. V shed 2 bases and J shed 8 bases, with 9 bases lying between them. CDR3 length: 13 residues. Germline values: CDR1 SEHNR, CDR2 FQNEAQ (reference sequence). The CDR3 loop reads CASSLFPHEKLFF. The CDR3 DNA reads as TGTGCCAGCAGCTTATTCCCCCACGAAAAACTGTTTTTT. Together with reference TRBV7-9 and TRBJ1-4, the CDR3 gives the full variable domain: DTGVSQNPRHKITKRGQNVTFRCDPISEHNRLYWYRQTLGQGPEFLTYFQNEAQLEKSRLLSDRFSAERPKGSFSTLEIQRTEQGDSAMYLCASSLFPHEKLFFGSGTQLSVL.

V usage is TRBV7-8 and J usage is TRBJ2-6; a possible D gene is TRBD1 (5 bases). Germline-derived CDR1 and CDR2 are SGHVS and FQNEAQ. V lost 11 bases and J lost 2, with 13 bases in between. The CDR3 runs to 14 residues. The CDR3 nucleotides read TGTGCCGTTCAGGGTAGGGCTGGGGCCAACGTCCTGACTTTC. Its protein product is CAVQGRAGANVLTF.

The V gene is TRBV20-1, the J gene TRBJ1-1; tentative D call: TRBD1 (6 bases). The ends were cut back, 3 bases at V and 1 base at J, with 12 bases in the middle. This CDR3 has 14 residues. Germline values: CDR1 DFQATT, CDR2 SNEGSKA (reference sequence). The CDR3 bases are TGCAGTGCTAGTCGTCCAGGGGAGAACACTGAAGCTTTCTTT. Translating it yields CSASRPGENTEAFF.

V is TRBV7-3 and J is TRBJ1-1; D uncertain. Looked up from germline, CDR1 is SGHTA and CDR2 is FQGTGA. CDR3 length: 13 amino acids. V lost 6 bases and J 1 base, leaving 9 bases between the germline ends. This CDR3 is CASSTTWNTEAFF. For the CDR3, the DNA is TGTGCCAGCAGTACGACCTGGAACACTGAAGCTTTCTTT.

This sequence joins TRBV5-1 and TRBJ2-7; 8 positions match TRBD1. V lost 3 bases, J lost 2 bases, and 4 bases stayed unmatched. Germline values: CDR1 SGHRS, CDR2 YFSETQ. CDR3 size: 14 residues. Here the CDR3 reads CASSWGQATYEQYF. The CDR3 DNA reads TGCGCCAGCAGCTGGGGACAGGCCACCTACGAGCAGTACTTC.

This chain joins TRBV14 and TRBJ2-1; no clear D gene. Trimming removed 4 bases at V and 4 bases at J, with 5 bases between. This CDR3 has 12 residues. Per germline, CDR1 SGHDN and CDR2 FVKESK. The CDR3, as DNA: TGTGCCAGCAGCCCTTTTTACAATGAGCAGTTCTTC. Translation: CASSPFYNEQFF.